These 17 T cell receptor beta chains were sequenced from one sample in a study of OX40 agonist ivuxolimab in advanced cancers. Some clones are missing from TCRdb's copy, which holds only in-frame ones; the method was immunoSEQ multiplex PCR. The data hold 80,000 or so clones, with around 92% observed a single time. This specimen consisted of CD4+ or CD8+ T cells sorted from blood, obtained in a trial of the OX40 agonist ivuxolimab. All receptors derive from an adult with an advanced solid tumor such as melanoma, head and neck, liver or kidney cancer.

To note about this clone: The identical CDR3 is also encoded by other nucleotide sequences in the sample. The chain recombines TRBV28 with TRBJ2-6, with 7 positions matching TRBD1. The germline V gene has CDR1 MDHEN and CDR2 SYDVKM. The V and J ends lost 6 bases and 2 bases, in that order; junction bases with no gene match: 16. The CDR3 is 19 amino acids. As DNA, the CDR3 is TGTGCCAGCAGGCTACCGGACAGGATGACACTGCCTGGGGCCAACGTCCTGACTTTC. Translation gives CASRLPDRMTLPGANVLTF.

The chain recombines TRBV15 with TRBJ2-1, with 7 bases aligning to TRBD2. V lost 1 base to trimming and J lost 6 bases; unmatched junction nucleotides: 9. The V gene's germline CDR1 is LNHNV and CDR2 YYDKDF (reference sequence). The CDR3 is 16 amino acids. The CDR3 coding sequence is TGTGCCACCAGCAGAGGTGGCGGGGGACGAAGCAATGAGCAGTTCTTC. It specifies CATSRGGGGRSNEQFF.

The chain combines TRBV7-9 with TRBJ2-7; TRBD2 matches 8 bases. The CDR3 sequence is 14 residues long. Germline CDR1 is SEHNR and CDR2 is FQNEAQ (reference sequence). The V gene end was trimmed by 3 bases and the J gene end by 0 bases; junction bases not matched to a gene: 1. The CDR3 nucleotides are TGTGCCAGCAGCTTTACTAGCGGCTCCTACGAGCAGTACTTC. Translating gives CASSFTSGSYEQYF.

The chain joins TRBV5-4 to TRBJ1-2; TRBD1 matches at 9 bases. J gave up 4 bases and V 4 bases, and 2 bases lay outside the gene matches. The germline V gene has CDR1 SGHNT and CDR2 YYREEE (reference sequence). The CDR3 runs 13 residues. This CDR3 is CASSAGQGYGYTF. The CDR3 nucleotides are TGTGCCAGCAGCGCGGGACAGGGCTATGGCTACACCTTC.

Of note for this clone: The same CDR3 arises from other DNA sequences in this sample as well. The rearrangement joins TRBV5-6 to TRBJ1-1, with D possibly matching TRBD1 (6 bases). V shed 3 bases and J shed 1 base, with 13 bases lying between them. Per the germline V gene, CDR1 is SGHDT and CDR2 is YYEEEE. The CDR3 is 15 residues long. This CDR3 is CASSSQGGGNTEAFF. In DNA form, the CDR3 reads TGTGCCAGCAGCTCTCAAGGGGGAGGGAACACTGAAGCTTTCTTT.

This sequence joins TRBV4-2 and TRBJ2-3, with 11 bases aligning to TRBD2. Germline trimming cut 1 base from V and 4 bases from J; bases unmatched to any gene: 7. The CDR3 is made up of 17 amino acids. Per germline, CDR1 LGHNA and CDR2 YNFKEQ. DNA of the CDR3: TGTGCCAGCAGCCAAGCTGTAGCGGGGGGGCAGGCAGATACGCAGTATTTT. It yields the protein CASSQAVAGGQADTQYF.

This rearrangement joins TRBV6-1 to TRBJ2-1; the D gene is possibly TRBD1 (5 bases). This CDR3 spans 13 amino acids. Per germline, CDR1 MNHNS and CDR2 SASEGT. V was cut by 8 bases and J by 9 bases, with 17 bases left in between. The CDR3 nucleotides read TGTGCCAGCCCTCTTAAGGGGTCAAGTGAGCAGTTCTTC. It codes for CASPLKGSSEQFF.

Regarding this clone: Other nucleotide sequences from this sample produce the same CDR3. V usage is TRBV2 and J usage is TRBJ1-2; D is ambiguous. With 1 base removed from V and 4 bases from J, the gap between germline ends came to 10 bases. This CDR3 region has 14 residues. Looked up from germline, CDR1 is SNHLY and CDR2 is FYNNEI. The CDR3 DNA reads TGTGCCAGCAGTGAAGGTGCCAGCATCTATGGCTACACCTTC. Translation: CASSEGASIYGYTF.

The chain employs TRBV19 and TRBJ2-1, with D hard to call. The CDR3 runs to 14 residues. Germline V gene data show CDR1 as LNHDA and CDR2 as SQIVND (reference sequence). Deletions cut 7 bases from V and 5 bases from J, with 15 bases between. CDR3 nucleotides: TGTGCCAGTACCAACCGGGCGCTAGACAATGAGCAGTTCTTC. Amino acids: CASTNRALDNEQFF.

The V call is TRBV19, the J call TRBJ1-4; TRBD1 might be the D (5 bases). Germline V gene sequence: CDR1 LNHDA, CDR2 SQIVND (reference sequence). This CDR3 spans 14 amino acids. V was cut by 4 bases and J by 8 bases, with 14 bases left in between. CDR3 DNA sequence: TGTGCCAGTAGTACCGGACGGACATGGGAAAAACTGTTTTTT. Translating gives CASSTGRTWEKLFF.

The V and J genes are TRBV5-1 and TRBJ2-5; perhaps D is TRBD1 or TRBD2 (6 bases each). Looked up from germline, CDR1 is SGHRS and CDR2 is YFSETQ. CDR3 length: 14 amino acids. Trimming took off 2 bases at V and 2 bases at J, with 10 bases between the two ends. The DNA for the CDR3 is TGCGCCAGCAGCTTTCAGGGGAGGCAAGAGACCCAGTACTTC. It codes for CASSFQGRQETQYF.

The gene calls are TRBV7-6 and TRBJ2-3, with TRBD1 matching over 11 bases. The CDR3 totals 15 residues. Losses at the gene ends were 3 bases for V and 3 bases for J; bases not matched to a gene: 2. Per germline, CDR1 SGHVS and CDR2 FNYEAQ. CDR3 nucleotides: TGTGCCAGCAGCTTGGGACAGGGGGAAACAGATACGCAGTATTTT. It is translated as CASSLGQGETDTQYF.

This chain links TRBV2 with TRBJ2-2; 8 bases map to TRBD2. CDR1 and CDR2 from the germline V gene are SNHLY and FYNNEI. CDR3 size: 15 residues. V shed 4 bases and J 1 base; nucleotides not matched to a gene: 2. The CDR3 reads CASSGRGGNTGELFF. In DNA form, the CDR3 reads TGTGCCAGCAGTGGTCGGGGGGGGAACACCGGGGAGCTGTTTTTT.

V usage is TRBV5-1 and J usage is TRBJ1-2; 7 bases match TRBD1. After removal of 3 bases from V and 8 bases from J, the junction contained 7 bases not matched to a gene. CDR1 SGHRS and CDR2 YFSETQ come from the germline V gene. This CDR3 region has 13 residues. This chain's CDR3 is CASSSEGARGYTF. As DNA, the CDR3 is TGCGCCAGCAGCTCCGAGGGGGCCCGGGGCTACACCTTC.

This clone came up a few times. This chain connects TRBV5-4 to TRBJ1-1; no clear D. V was trimmed by 5 bases and J by 5 bases, leaving 16 bases between them. The CDR3 has 14 amino acids. Germline values: CDR1 SGHNT, CDR2 YYREEE (reference sequence). The CDR3: CASRIGSGYTEAFF. CDR3 coding DNA: TGTGCCAGCAGGATAGGCAGCGGGTATACTGAAGCTTTCTTT. The full variable domain, with the rest looked up from reference TRBV5-4 and TRBJ1-1, is ETGVTQSPTHLIKTRGQQVTLRCSSQSGHNTVSWYQQALGQGPQFIFQYYREEENGRGNFPPRFSGLQFPNYSSELNVNALELDDSALYLCASRIGSGYTEAFFGQGTRLTVV.

V is TRBV10-3 and J is TRBJ1-2; maybe TRBD1 (6 bases). The CDR3 has 12 residues. Trimming took off 6 bases at V and 3 bases at J, with 8 bases between the two ends. Germline lookup yields CDR1 ENHRY and CDR2 SYGVKD. The CDR3 DNA is TGTGCCATCAGCGGACAGTACTATGGCTACACCTTC. Translation gives CAISGQYYGYTF.

This clone has just one count. The CDR3 reads CASSLANRVNQETQYF. In DNA form, the CDR3 reads TGTGCCAGCAGCTTGGCCAACAGGGTCAACCAAGAGACCCAGTACTTC. The rearrangement uses TRBV5-4 and TRBJ2-5, with D possibly matching TRBD1 (6 bases). This CDR3 contains 16 residues. Trimming took 0 bases from V and 0 from J, leaving 12 bases between them. Germline V gene lookup returns CDR1 SGHNT and CDR2 YYREEE (reference sequence).